The source of this T cell receptor beta chain is a study of T cells expressing NK-cell markers. With UMIs, 5'RACE template switching was used to make TCR beta cDNA. Each CDR3 protein gets one entry in TCRdb, which reprocessed the 5' RACE reads and gives no DNA. Seen in this sample are about 460,000 distinct CDR3 sequences; the ten most common clones hold approximately 1.4%. Germline CDR1 reads LNHDA; CDR2 reads SQIVND (reference sequence). The CDR3 has 17 amino acids. The specimen sequenced was blood T cells: a sorted CD56 or NKG2C T cell subset, CD4+ or CD8+ T cells, or bulk PBMC T cells (not recorded which). V is TRBV19 and J is TRBJ2-6; TCRdb names TRBD1, which stays unverified in the absence of DNA. The source is a woman between 50 and 59 years old in good health. CDR3 in amino acids: CASSMGRNGLGANVLTF.